Following are 32 T cell receptor beta chains from one sample sequenced in a study of CXCR3-negative and CXCR3-positive naive CD8 T cells. Antigens for these TCRs are unknown. Through 5' RACE with UMI labels, the TRB cDNA libraries were prepared. From its re-call of the 5' RACE reads, TCRdb lists each CDR3 protein once, without DNA. The sample yields 120,000 or so distinct CDR3 sequences, of which the top ten take up 0.59%. Study-wide points: The TRB CDR3s that CXCR3-positive naive cells carried were more hydrophobic than those of CXCR3-negative naive cells.

Sequencing was done on a sample of naive CXCR3+ CD8+ T cells from blood. Indicated subset: CD45RO-CCR7+CD27+CD95- naive CD8+ T cells expressing CXCR3 (TNR3+). All receptors come from a human donor in good health. Some clones in this sample may be carry-over from other donors' samples.

This chain links TRBV4-3 with TRBJ2-3. The V gene's germline CDR1 is LGHNA and CDR2 YSLEER. The CDR3 totals 13 residues. The CDR3: CASSQDGTDTQYF.

Here the CDR3 reads CASSQPGQGTYEQYF. This chain connects TRBV14 to TRBJ2-7; TCRdb's D call of TRBD1 is untestable without DNA. Germline loops: CDR1 SGHDN, CDR2 FVKESK. The CDR3 is made up of 15 amino acids.

J is TRBJ2-1 and V is TRBV3-1; the D call of TRBD2 rests on TCRdb alone, since no DNA is present to check it. The germline gives CDR1 LGHDT, CDR2 YNNKEL (reference sequence). CDR3 length: 18 residues. CDR3 loop: CASSPRLVLAGGSHEQFF.

The chain joins TRBV10-1 to TRBJ1-2; the TCRdb call, TRBD1, lacks DNA for checking. The length of the CDR3 is 16 residues. Germline-derived CDR1 and CDR2 are WNHNN and SYGVQD (reference sequence). The CDR3 region is CASESAYRGSDYGYTF.

The gene calls are TRBV7-9 and TRBJ2-7. This CDR3 region has 13 residues. Germline assignment: CDR1 SEHNR and CDR2 FQNEAQ (reference sequence). CDR3 in amino acids: CASSLSEIYEQYF.

The chain recombines TRBV19 with TRBJ1-1; the D call of TRBD1 rests on TCRdb alone, since no DNA is present to check it. The CDR3 runs to 15 residues. CDR1 and CDR2 (germline): LNHDA, SQIVND (reference sequence). CDR3 residues: CASTPILDREAEAFF. The full variable domain, completed using reference TRBV19 and TRBJ1-1, is DGGITQSPKYLFRKEGQNVTLSCEQNLNHDAMYWYRQDPGQGLRLIYYSQIVNDFQKGDIAEGYSVSREKKESFPLTVTSAQKNPTAFYLCASTPILDREAEAFFGQGTRLTVV.

This sequence joins TRBV12-3 or TRBV12-4 and TRBJ2-3; TCRdb's D call of TRBD1 is untestable without DNA. The CDR3 spans 15 residues. This CDR3 is CASSPLESSTDTQYF.

This chain links TRBV7-9 with TRBJ1-3. In germline, CDR1 is SEHNR, CDR2 FQNEAQ (reference sequence). The CDR3 spans 16 residues. The CDR3 sequence: CASSPPGLRSGNTIYF.

This chain uses TRBV6-2 or TRBV6-3 with TRBJ2-5; TCRdb's D gene call, TRBD1, goes unchecked for lack of DNA. The CDR3 is 14 amino acids. Germline values: CDR1 MNHEY, CDR2 SVGEGT. The CDR3 reads CASSYPGQGETQYF.

The rearrangement links TRBV4-3 to TRBJ1-2; TCRdb lists TRBD1, though no DNA is available to test this call. Germline CDR1 is LGHNA and CDR2 is YSLEER. This CDR3 has 16 amino acids. This chain's CDR3 is CASSQDNVWGNYGYTF.

This rearrangement joins TRBV14 to TRBJ2-7; TCRdb outputs TRBD2, but without DNA this stays unchecked. The CDR3 sequence is 15 residues long. Germline V gives CDR1 SGHDN, CDR2 FVKESK. The CDR3 sequence is CASSQGLAGLYEQYF.

The chain recombines TRBV12-3 or TRBV12-4 with TRBJ2-1; with no DNA, the TCRdb D assignment of TRBD1 cannot be verified. There are 15 residues in the CDR3. CDR3 region: CASRPSGTGKLEQFF.

The V call is TRBV27, the J call TRBJ1-6; the TCRdb call, TRBD1, lacks DNA for checking. CDR1 and CDR2 (germline): MNHEY, SMNVEV (reference sequence). This CDR3 region has 17 residues. This chain's CDR3 is CASSSPGTLGDNSPLHF.

This chain links TRBV3-1 with TRBJ2-3. Per the germline V gene, CDR1 is LGHDT and CDR2 is YNNKEL (reference sequence). The CDR3 loop spans 13 amino acids. The CDR3: CASSQDMADTQYF.

The chain has TRBV19 and TRBJ2-7; TCRdb gives TRBD1 as the D gene, but with no DNA this cannot be confirmed. The CDR3 loop spans 14 amino acids. Germline CDR1 is LNHDA and CDR2 is SQIVND (reference sequence). CDR3 loop: CASSPRDQPNEQYF.

The chain recombines TRBV9 with TRBJ1-1. This CDR3 contains 15 residues. CDR1 and CDR2 from the germline V gene are SGDLS and YYNGEE. CDR3 in amino acids: CASSVGGLVNTEAFF.

The rearrangement joins TRBV6-1 to TRBJ2-7; TCRdb's assignment of TRBD2 cannot be checked, as there is no DNA. From germline, CDR1 is MNHNS and CDR2 SASEGT. The CDR3 length is 17 residues. This chain's CDR3 is CASMDYSLTGDSYEQYF.

The V and J genes are TRBV7-9 and TRBJ1-1; there is no DNA to check the TCRdb D call of TRBD1. The CDR3 has 13 residues. Germline-derived CDR1 and CDR2 are SEHNR and FQNEAQ (reference sequence). This CDR3 reads CASSSAGGAEAFF.

The chain links TRBV7-3 to TRBJ2-4; TCRdb proposes TRBD2, but this gene call is untestable without DNA. There are 15 residues in the CDR3. Germline-derived CDR1 and CDR2 are SGHTA and FQGTGA. The CDR3 is CASSSRLANKNIQYF. Looking up the rest from reference TRBV7-3 and TRBJ2-4 gives the full variable domain: GAGVSQTPSNKVTEKGKYVELRCDPISGHTALYWYRQSLGQGPEFLIYFQGTGAADDSGLPNDRFFAVRPEGSVSTLKIQRTERGDSAVYLCASSSRLANKNIQYFGAGTRLSVL.

The gene calls are TRBV19 and TRBJ1-3; with no DNA, the TCRdb D assignment of TRBD1 cannot be verified. CDR3 length: 16 residues. Per germline, CDR1 LNHDA and CDR2 SQIVND (reference sequence). This CDR3 is CASGGQGADSGNTIYF. Combining the CDR3 with reference TRBV19 and TRBJ1-3 gives the whole variable domain DGGITQSPKYLFRKEGQNVTLSCEQNLNHDAMYWYRQDPGQGLRLIYYSQIVNDFQKGDIAEGYSVSREKKESFPLTVTSAQKNPTAFYLCASGGQGADSGNTIYFGEGSWLTVV.

The CDR3 loop is CASTLSRGITGELFF. V is TRBV6-2 or TRBV6-3 and J is TRBJ2-2; without DNA, the TCRdb call of TRBD1 cannot be checked. The CDR3 has 15 amino acids. Germline CDR1 MNHEY, CDR2 SVGEGT.

The genes are TRBV28 and TRBJ2-1. CDR1 and CDR2 (germline): MDHEN, SYDVKM. This CDR3 has 13 residues. The CDR3 protein is CASRSNNYNEQFF.

The V and J genes are TRBV5-1 and TRBJ1-6; TCRdb lists TRBD1, though no DNA is available to test this call. Germline V gives CDR1 SGHRS, CDR2 YFSETQ. The CDR3 covers 16 residues. CDR3 sequence reads: CASSLDAGGGSSPLHF.

The chain joins TRBV12-3 or TRBV12-4 to TRBJ2-2. The length of the CDR3 is 12 residues. CDR3 in amino acids: CASSLWTGELFF.

The gene calls are TRBV7-9 and TRBJ1-6; TCRdb gives TRBD1 as the D gene, but with no DNA this cannot be confirmed. The CDR3 sequence is 15 residues long. The germline gives CDR1 SEHNR, CDR2 FQNEAQ (reference sequence). The CDR3 sequence is CASSADPLAGQPLHF. The variable domain in full, with the rest retrieved from reference TRBV7-9 and TRBJ1-6, is DTGVSQNPRHKITKRGQNVTFRCDPISEHNRLYWYRQTLGQGPEFLTYFQNEAQLEKSRLLSDRFSAERPKGSFSTLEIQRTEQGDSAMYLCASSADPLAGQPLHFGNGTRLTVT.

The chain uses TRBV12-3 or TRBV12-4 and TRBJ2-7. The CDR3 length is 12 residues. The CDR3 region is CASKFSGYEQYF.

The chain recombines TRBV7-9 with TRBJ2-5; TCRdb gives TRBD1 as the D gene, but with no DNA this cannot be confirmed. This CDR3 has 15 amino acids. Germline CDR1 is SEHNR and CDR2 is FQNEAQ (reference sequence). CDR3 residues: CASSSPPGTQETQYF.

V and J are TRBV7-9 and TRBJ1-1. This CDR3 spans 17 amino acids. CDR1 SEHNR and CDR2 FQNEAQ come from the germline V gene (reference sequence). The CDR3 protein is CASSTYGEGGVMTEAFF.

The chain uses TRBV6-2 or TRBV6-3 and TRBJ2-7; TCRdb picks TRBD1, but there is no DNA to check that call. From germline, CDR1 is MNHEY and CDR2 SVGEGT. This CDR3 has 16 amino acids. CDR3: CASSSPGQGDDYEQYF.

The V gene is TRBV7-2, the J gene TRBJ1-1; there is no DNA to check the TCRdb D call of TRBD1. The CDR3 loop spans 15 amino acids. The germline V gene has CDR1 SGHTA and CDR2 FQGNSA. The CDR3 reads CASSQGAVLNTEAFF.

The chain has TRBV29-1 and TRBJ2-2; TCRdb selects TRBD2, and the lack of DNA leaves this call unchecked. CDR1 SQVTM and CDR2 ANQGSEA come from the germline V gene. The CDR3 spans 16 residues. The CDR3 spells CSVVGSVRGHTGELFF.

V gene TRBV24-1 combines with J gene TRBJ2-5; TCRdb's D gene call, TRBD1, goes unchecked for lack of DNA. Germline-derived CDR1 and CDR2 are KGHDR and SFDVKD. CDR3 length equals 14 residues. The CDR3 region is CATSDGGRQETQHF.